This entry features one TCR beta chain sequence. This specimen belongs to a study of T-cell memory formation after mild COVID-19. CDR3 size: 13 residues. The germline V gene has CDR1 KGHSH and CDR2 LQKENI. V lost 5 bases and J 1 base, leaving 8 bases between the germline ends. 5'RACE primed at constant segments yielded TCR alpha and TCR beta cDNA libraries bearing sample barcodes and UMIs. From the 5' RACE reads, TCRdb called clonotypes with MiXCR, one entry per CDR3 protein. This table has 40,000 to 60,000 distinct CDR3 sequences, approximately 7% appearing once. This clonotype was obtained from a man between 18 and 29 years old who had mild COVID-19 (a few samples of this study predate the infection). Cell type and time point are not known. The sample consisted of PBMCs or a T cell subset sorted from them (not recorded which). The gene calls are TRBV18 and TRBJ2-5; D possibly corresponds to TRBD2 (5 bases). The CDR3 DNA reads as TGTGCCAGCTCATCGCGGGCCCAAGAGACCCAGTACTTC. As protein: CASSSRAQETQYF.